This record concerns one T cell receptor beta chain sequence. The sample belongs to a study of blood T cell repertoires in COVID-19. Study as a whole: Nucleic acid was either cDNA or gDNA, and it came from T cells, B-cell-depleted T cells, or PBMCs.

The CDR3 length is 19 residues. V lost 1 base to trimming and J lost 0 bases; unmatched junction nucleotides: 13. Germline V gene sequence: CDR1 SGHAT, CDR2 FQNNGV. The assay was immunoSEQ multiplex PCR, and TCRdb's table has in-frame clones only and misses some. The top ten clones hold 10% to 15% of a sample with approximately 130,000 clones, approximately 84% of them seen once. The chain combines TRBV11-2 with TRBJ2-7; 9 nucleotides agree with TRBD2. Sequencing was performed on peripheral blood. The source is a human donor in a cohort sampled during active COVID-19. Here the CDR3 reads CASSLVERGASRASYEQYF. The CDR3 DNA reads TGTGCCAGCAGCTTAGTGGAGCGGGGGGCCTCCCGGGCCTCCTACGAGCAGTACTTC. The variable domain in full, with the rest retrieved from reference TRBV11-2 and TRBJ2-7, is EAGVAQSPRYKIIEKRQSVAFWCNPISGHATLYWYQQILGQGPKLLIQFQNNGVVDDSQLPKDRFSAERLKGVDSTLKIQPAKLEDSAVYLCASSLVERGASRASYEQYFGPGTRLTVT.